This T cell receptor beta chain was found in a study of blood T cells in healthy people across ages. The CDR3 has 11 amino acids. Between the trimmed V and J ends, which lost 8 bases and 7 bases, there was a span of 10 bases. CDR1 and CDR2 (germline): SGHRS, YFSETQ. A second PCR of 7 to 11 cycles used a sample-barcoded 5' primer and a J-beta primer mix. Using its own MiXCR run on the 5' RACE reads, TCRdb lists one record per CDR3 protein. This table has 1.5 million to 2 million distinct CDR3 sequences, 28% appearing once. The table lists this clonotype with a few counts. The TCR sequence derives from a woman under 40 in good health. This chain connects TRBV5-1 to TRBJ2-1; maybe TRBD1 (6 bases). The sequenced material came from blood. CDR3 nucleotides: TGCGCCAGGGGACACTCAAATGAGCAGTTCTTC. Its protein is CARGHSNEQFF.